The next 30 T cell receptor beta chains were all read from a single sample in a study of cytomegalovirus exposure and HLA in healthy donors (dated by TCRdb to about 2017). Library preparation employed the immunoSEQ multiplex PCR assay. This is the immuneACCESS table as TCRdb keeps it, with only in-frame sequences that have V and J called. A part of the clones is gone; compared with another copy, unresolved V genes explain less than half, and the rest is unexplained. In this sample the table shows about 150,000 clones, 90% of which occur a single time. The biggest ten clones account for under 8% of the sample. The sequencing input was PBMCs. The receptors here all came from a woman in her twenties or thirties in good health and CMV-seropositive.

The count of this clone is one. The chain employs TRBV7-2 and TRBJ1-5; TRBD1 is a possible D gene (6 bases). The V end was cut by 5 bases, the J end by 6 bases, with 14 bases between. This CDR3 spans 14 amino acids. CDR1 is SGHTA, CDR2 FQGNSA, per germline. Here the CDR3 reads CASSRDKIFQPQHF. CDR3 bases: TGTGCCAGCAGCCGGGACAAAATTTTTCAGCCCCAGCATTTT.

This chain links TRBV6-4 with TRBJ2-7; 10 bases map to TRBD2. V trimming: 6 bases; J trimming: 0 bases; junction bases outside the gene matches: 5. The CDR3 sequence is 15 residues long. Germline CDR1 is MRHNA and CDR2 is SNTAGT. CDR3 in DNA: TGTGCCAGCAGGTACCTAGCGGGGGCCTCCTACGAGCAGTACTTC. The encoded protein is CASRYLAGASYEQYF.

The chain links TRBV28 to TRBJ2-1, with a possible D match to TRBD2 (6 bases). CDR3 length: 18 amino acids. Germline V gene lookup returns CDR1 MDHEN and CDR2 SYDVKM. Deletions cut 2 bases from V and 3 bases from J, with 20 bases between. CDR3 region: CASSLPLYSGHHYNEQFF. The CDR3 nucleotides are TGTGCCAGCAGTTTACCGCTGTACAGCGGGCACCACTACAATGAGCAGTTCTTC.

V gene TRBV2 combines with J gene TRBJ2-7; 7 bases line up with TRBD2. V trimming: 4 bases; J trimming: 7 bases; junction bases outside the gene matches: 7. Germline V gene sequence: CDR1 SNHLY, CDR2 FYNNEI. The CDR3 runs to 13 residues. CDR3 sequence: CASSGSGMLEQYF. For the CDR3, the DNA is TGTGCCAGCAGTGGCAGCGGGATGTTGGAGCAGTACTTC.

The chain joins TRBV28 to TRBJ1-3, with 7 bases fitting TRBD1. From germline, CDR1 is MDHEN and CDR2 SYDVKM. J lost 2 bases, V lost 3 bases, and 10 bases had no gene match. There are 17 residues in the CDR3. The CDR3 is CASSLESSQGAGNTIYF. CDR3 nucleotide sequence: TGTGCCAGCAGTTTGGAGAGCTCTCAGGGGGCTGGAAACACCATATATTTT.

V gene TRBV28 combines with J gene TRBJ2-3; 8 nucleotides align to TRBD2. This CDR3 contains 13 residues. J lost 5 bases, V lost 8 bases, and 6 bases had no gene match. Germline CDR1 reads MDHEN; CDR2 reads SYDVKM. CDR3 protein: CASLPSGGDTQYF. CDR3 DNA: TGTGCCAGCCTCCCCAGCGGGGGAGATACGCAGTATTTT.

The rearrangement joins TRBV5-4 to TRBJ2-7; no reliable D call. The CDR3 runs 14 residues. V was cut by 1 base and J by 0 bases, with 8 bases left in between. Germline V CDR1 and CDR2: SGHNT, YYREEE (reference sequence). The CDR3 nucleotides read TGTGCCAGCAGCTTGTATCCGAGCTCCTACGAGCAGTACTTC. Translating it yields CASSLYPSSYEQYF.

The rearrangement links TRBV5-4 to TRBJ2-1; no reliable D call. The CDR3 spans 15 residues. From germline, CDR1 is SGHNT and CDR2 YYREEE (reference sequence). V lost 2 bases and J lost 0, with 9 bases in between. The CDR3: CASSFQASSYNEQFF. The CDR3 nucleotides read TGTGCCAGCAGCTTCCAGGCGAGCTCCTACAATGAGCAGTTCTTC.

This chain links TRBV28 with TRBJ1-2; D possibly corresponds to TRBD1 (5 bases). The V end lost 9 bases, the J end lost 6 bases, and 17 bases lay between the germline ends. Germline CDR1 is MDHEN and CDR2 is SYDVKM. The CDR3 runs to 13 residues. CDR3 DNA: TGTGCCAGTTTCATAGGACACGAGAATGGCTACACCTTC. It is translated as CASFIGHENGYTF.

The genes are TRBV9 and TRBJ1-2, with D perhaps TRBD1 (5 bases). Germline CDR1 SGDLS, CDR2 YYNGEE. The CDR3 has 17 residues. Trimming pared 3 bases from V and 3 bases from J, leaving 21 bases between. The CDR3: CASSGVKTTQGDYGYTF. The CDR3, as DNA: TGTGCCAGCAGCGGTGTCAAAACTACTCAGGGTGACTATGGCTACACCTTC.

This chain joins TRBV29-1 and TRBJ1-2; TRBD1 matches 7 bases. Germline assignment: CDR1 SQVTM and CDR2 ANQGSEA. J lost 4 bases, V lost 7 bases, and 9 bases had no gene match. The CDR3 is made up of 13 amino acids. CDR3 protein: CSDSRDSTYGYTF. The CDR3 DNA is TGCAGCGACTCCCGGGACAGCACCTATGGCTACACCTTC.

This clone was counted once. The rearrangement links TRBV4-1 to TRBJ1-2; D remains unclear. Deletions cut 0 bases from V and 11 bases from J, with 28 bases between. Germline V gives CDR1 MGHRA, CDR2 YSYEKL. The CDR3 contains 18 residues. The CDR3 spells CASSQEPSRSTGFNLYTF. The CDR3 DNA follows: TGCGCCAGCAGCCAAGAACCTTCGCGATCAACGGGTTTTAATTTGTACACCTTC.

This rearrangement joins TRBV25-1 to TRBJ2-1, with 8 bases fitting TRBD1. CDR3 length: 15 amino acids. V trimming: 8 bases; J trimming: 2 bases; junction bases outside the gene matches: 8. From germline, CDR1 is MGHDK and CDR2 SYGVNS. CDR3 amino acids: CASGLQGGAYNEQFF. In DNA form, the CDR3 reads TGTGCCAGCGGTCTACAGGGGGGAGCCTACAATGAGCAGTTCTTC.

The chain combines TRBV5-1 with TRBJ2-4; a weak D match, TRBD1 (6 bases). CDR3 length: 13 residues. V was shortened by 4 bases and J by 1 base, with 6 bases between the two germline ends. Germline V gene sequence: CDR1 SGHRS, CDR2 YFSETQ. For the CDR3, the DNA is TGCGCCAGCAGCGGACAGGCCAAAAACATTCAGTACTTC. It is translated as CASSGQAKNIQYF.

On this clone itself: A much larger clone differs from this one at a single base, so this may be a read error. The chain has TRBV6-5 and TRBJ2-7; no clear D. This CDR3 has 13 amino acids. V shed 2 bases and J shed 1 base, with 6 bases lying between them. Germline CDR1 and CDR2: MNHEY and SVGAGI. CDR3 region: CASSYAGSYEQYF. Written as DNA, the CDR3 is TGTGCCAGCAGTTACGCCGGTTCCTACGAGCAGTACTTC.

The chain couples TRBV27 to TRBJ2-3, with D maybe TRBD1 (6 bases). This CDR3 is 14 amino acids long. V lost 5 bases and J lost 1, with 10 bases in between. Germline CDR1 and CDR2: MNHEY and SMNVEV (reference sequence). Here the CDR3 DNA reads TGTGCCAGCAGTCCTAACAGGGGCACAGATACGCAGTATTTT. Protein: CASSPNRGTDTQYF.

V is TRBV5-1 and J is TRBJ1-1; 7 bases are shared with TRBD1. The CDR3 has 18 residues. V shed 3 bases, J shed 0 bases, and the junction held 14 bases outside the gene matches. CDR1 SGHRS and CDR2 YFSETQ come from the germline V gene. The CDR3 DNA reads as TGCGCCAGCAGCTCATTAAAGACAGGGATGGGTATGAACACTGAAGCTTTCTTT. Translating gives CASSSLKTGMGMNTEAFF.

This clone was counted only a few times. The rearrangement links TRBV7-9 to TRBJ2-2; tentatively, D is TRBD2 (5 bases). The CDR3 totals 14 residues. Germline CDR1 SEHNR, CDR2 FQNEAQ (reference sequence). Between the trimmed V and J ends, which lost 5 bases and 7 bases, there was a span of 14 bases. The CDR3, as DNA: TGTGCCAGCAGCCAGGACTGGCTAATCGGGGAGCTGTTTTTT. Encoded protein: CASSQDWLIGELFF.

This chain links TRBV5-5 with TRBJ2-7; no clear D gene. This CDR3 is 15 amino acids long. CDR1 and CDR2 (germline): SGHKS, YYEKEE (reference sequence). Between the trimmed V and J ends, which lost 0 bases and 2 bases, there was a span of 12 bases. The CDR3 is CASSLGAADPYEQYF. The CDR3 DNA reads as TGTGCCAGCAGCTTGGGGGCAGCCGATCCCTACGAGCAGTACTTC.

The rearrangement joins TRBV19 to TRBJ2-2; 8 bases align to TRBD1. Germline-derived CDR1 and CDR2 are LNHDA and SQIVND (reference sequence). After removal of 5 bases from V and 6 bases from J, the junction contained 8 bases not matched to a gene. The CDR3 is made up of 15 amino acids. The CDR3 protein is CASSSPGGRAGELFF. The CDR3 DNA follows: TGTGCCAGTAGTTCTCCAGGGGGCAGGGCCGGGGAGCTGTTTTTT.

The rearrangement links TRBV9 to TRBJ2-3; D uncertain. V was pared by 4 bases and J by 6 bases, with 15 bases between. The CDR3 extends over 14 amino acids. Per the germline V gene, CDR1 is SGDLS and CDR2 is YYNGEE. This CDR3 reads CASSPQTGGDTQYF. CDR3 sequence (DNA): TGTGCCAGCAGCCCCCAGACGGGTGGGGATACGCAGTATTTT.

The V gene is TRBV5-4, the J gene TRBJ1-6; TRBD1 agrees at 10 bases. Germline lookup yields CDR1 SGHNT and CDR2 YYREEE (reference sequence). The CDR3 covers 17 residues. V lost 3 bases to trimming and J lost 9 bases; unmatched junction nucleotides: 12. CDR3 loop: CASSSPGQGRDSSPLHF. CDR3 coding DNA: TGTGCCAGCAGCTCTCCGGGACAGGGGCGAGATAGTTCACCCCTCCACTTT.

The V and J genes are TRBV2 and TRBJ1-5; D gene uncertain. The CDR3 sequence is 12 residues long. Germline V CDR1 and CDR2: SNHLY, FYNNEI. Deletions cut 4 bases from V and 5 bases from J, with 6 bases between. The CDR3 spells CASSGGYQPQHF. The CDR3 coding sequence is TGTGCCAGCAGTGGCGGGTATCAGCCCCAGCATTTT.

The J gene is TRBJ2-7, the V gene TRBV19; 9 nucleotides align to TRBD1. CDR3 length equals 15 residues. Per the germline V gene, CDR1 is LNHDA and CDR2 is SQIVND (reference sequence). Losses at the gene ends were 1 base for V and 7 bases for J; bases not matched to a gene: 8. The CDR3 region is CASSIVAQGAREQYF. CDR3 DNA: TGTGCCAGTAGTATAGTGGCACAGGGGGCGCGAGAGCAGTACTTC.

The chain carries TRBV9 and TRBJ1-4; D might be TRBD1 (5 bases). The V gene's germline CDR1 is SGDLS and CDR2 YYNGEE. V lost 3 bases, J lost 0 bases, and 12 bases lay in between. This CDR3 region has 16 residues. For the CDR3, the DNA is TGTGCCAGCAGCGGAGGGAGGGGCGCAACTAATGAAAAACTGTTTTTT. It specifies CASSGGRGATNEKLFF.

As to this clone: Other DNA sequences from this sample encode an identical CDR3 as well. The gene calls are TRBV2 and TRBJ2-5, with TRBD1 matching 8 bases. The CDR3 length is 13 residues. CDR1 and CDR2 from the germline V gene are SNHLY and FYNNEI. V trimming: 5 bases; J trimming: 5 bases; junction bases outside the gene matches: 4. Here the CDR3 reads CASSRDRGETQYF. The CDR3 DNA sequence: TGTGCCAGCAGTAGAGACAGGGGTGAGACCCAGTACTTC.

This clone was found once. This sample includes further DNA sequences coding for the same CDR3. This rearrangement joins TRBV19 to TRBJ2-7; 9 positions agree with TRBD2. Germline CDR1 and CDR2: LNHDA and SQIVND (reference sequence). J lost 3 bases, V lost 3 bases, and 3 bases had no gene match. The CDR3 totals 14 residues. CDR3 in DNA: TGTGCCAGTAGTATTAGCGGGAGCAGCTACGAGCAGTACTTC. Translated: CASSISGSSYEQYF.

The chain employs TRBV4-1 and TRBJ1-1, with 9 nucleotides matching TRBD1. The CDR3 is made up of 15 amino acids. CDR1 is MGHRA and CDR2 is YSYEKL in the germline V gene. The J segment lost 3 bases and the V segment lost 4 bases, leaving 6 bases of the junction unmatched. DNA of the CDR3: TGCGCCAGCAGCCGAAACAGGGGGCGTGACACTGAAGCTTTCTTT. Its translation: CASSRNRGRDTEAFF.

The genes are TRBV11-2 and TRBJ1-2; 9 nucleotides agree with TRBD1. The germline V gene encodes CDR1 SGHAT and CDR2 FQNNGV. The ends lost 4 bases at V and 1 base at J; junction bases unmatched: 7. CDR3 length: 16 amino acids. The CDR3 protein is CASSSSGTGLNYGYTF. The CDR3 nucleotides read TGTGCCAGCAGCTCATCAGGGACAGGGCTTAACTATGGCTACACCTTC.

This chain uses TRBV2 with TRBJ1-4, with D hard to call. The ends were cut back, 4 bases at V and 13 bases at J, with 25 bases in the middle. Germline V gives CDR1 SNHLY, CDR2 FYNNEI. This CDR3 has 16 residues. The CDR3 spells CASSGGYTPSWAGLFF. The CDR3 DNA reads TGTGCCAGCAGTGGGGGTTATACACCCTCTTGGGCGGGACTGTTTTTT.